The 13 T cell receptor beta chains presented below share a single source sample, sequenced in a study of T cell responses to AZD1222 COVID-19 vaccine. TCRdb keeps only in-frame clones here, not all; method: immunoSEQ multiplex PCR. The sample records 90,000 to 100,000 clones, about 89% being singletons. Specimen: peripheral blood, collected on day 0 of AZD1222 vaccination. The receptors come from an adult in good health.

The chain has TRBV11-2 and TRBJ2-1; perhaps TRBD2 as D (5 bases). The CDR3 loop spans 16 amino acids. The germline gives CDR1 SGHAT, CDR2 FQNNGV. V lost 4 bases to trimming and J lost 6 bases, with 19 bases between them. CDR3 nucleotide sequence: TGTGCCAGCAGCTCACCTACTCAGCGGTGGGGCAATGAGCAGTTCTTC. Translating it yields CASSSPTQRWGNEQFF.

This clone showed up just a few times. The V and J genes are TRBV3-1 (or the pseudogene TRBV3-2) and TRBJ2-2; possible D gene TRBD2, 6 bases. Per germline, CDR1 LGHDT and CDR2 YNNKEL (reference sequence). There are 15 residues in the CDR3. V was pared by 1 base and J by 0 bases, with 6 bases between. The CDR3 region has the DNA TGTGCCAGCAGCCAAGGCGGGGCGAACACCGGGGAGCTGTTTTTT. It is translated as CASSQGGANTGELFF.

This sequence joins TRBV24-1 and TRBJ2-5; possibly TRBD2 for D (5 bases). This CDR3 has 15 amino acids. CDR1 and CDR2 (germline): KGHDR, SFDVKD. V dropped 4 bases and J dropped 7 bases, with 18 bases sitting between them. The CDR3 region has the DNA TGTGCCACCAGTGACCTCCGCGGGCCCACGTGGACCCAGTACTTC. It is translated as CATSDLRGPTWTQYF.

This chain's CDR3 is CASSVRSGVVDTQYF. DNA for the CDR3: TGTGCCAGCAGCGTCCGGAGCGGGGTGGTAGATACGCAGTATTTT. The genes are TRBV9 and TRBJ2-3; 7 positions agree with TRBD2. The trim removed 2 bases at V and 5 bases at J, leaving 8 bases unmatched. CDR1 is SGDLS and CDR2 is YYNGEE in the germline V gene. The CDR3 has 15 residues.

The chain couples TRBV27 to TRBJ1-4; a possible D gene is TRBD1 (6 bases). Germline-derived CDR1 and CDR2 are MNHEY and SMNVEV (reference sequence). The CDR3 totals 14 residues. The germline V and J ends were trimmed by 4 bases and 7 bases, with 13 bases remaining between them. The CDR3 protein is CASSYGRGGEKLFF. The CDR3 nucleotides are TGTGCCAGCAGTTATGGCAGGGGTGGTGAAAAACTGTTTTTT.

The chain uses TRBV5-1 and TRBJ1-2; D gene unclear. V lost 4 bases, J lost 0 bases, and 13 bases lay in between. The germline CDR1 and CDR2 sequences are SGHRS and YFSETQ. CDR3 length equals 15 residues. The CDR3 spells CASSGMDGANYGYTF. In DNA form, the CDR3 reads TGCGCCAGCAGCGGGATGGACGGTGCTAACTATGGCTACACCTTC.

This rearrangement joins TRBV7-2 to TRBJ1-4; 7 bases are a match to TRBD1. Losses at the gene ends were 6 bases for V and 7 bases for J; bases not matched to a gene: 8. CDR1 and CDR2 (germline): SGHTA, FQGNSA. The CDR3 contains 14 residues. The CDR3 sequence is CASSHTGDGEKLFF. CDR3 in DNA: TGTGCCAGCAGTCACACAGGGGATGGTGAAAAACTGTTTTTT. Full variable domain (rest looked up from reference TRBV7-2 and TRBJ1-4): GAGVSQSPSNKVTEKGKDVELRCDPISGHTALYWYRQSLGQGLEFLIYFQGNSAPDKSGLPSDRFSAERTGGSVSTLTIQRTQQEDSAVYLCASSHTGDGEKLFFGSGTQLSVL.

The chain links TRBV11-2 to TRBJ2-5, with D possibly being TRBD2 (6 bases). The CDR3 covers 12 residues. Germline lookup yields CDR1 SGHAT and CDR2 FQNNGV. V was pared by 8 bases and J by 0 bases, with 7 bases between. Here the CDR3 DNA reads TGTGCCAGCGGGGGGTACCAAGAGACCCAGTACTTC. Its translation: CASGGYQETQYF.

V usage is TRBV5-1 and J usage is TRBJ2-1, with D perhaps being TRBD1 or TRBD2 (5 bases each). The CDR3 contains 14 residues. Trimming took 7 bases from V and 1 from J, leaving 12 bases between them. CDR1 is SGHRS, CDR2 YFSETQ, per germline. DNA for the CDR3: TGCGCCAGCGGCCGGGACGGATCCTACAATGAGCAGTTCTTC. Encoded protein: CASGRDGSYNEQFF.

The chain combines TRBV27 with TRBJ2-5; D is undetermined. V lost 7 bases and J lost 6, with 9 bases in between. CDR3 length equals 11 residues. CDR1 MNHEY and CDR2 SMNVEV come from the germline V gene (reference sequence). The DNA for the CDR3 is TGTGCCAGCACCTCCGGAAAGACCCAGTACTTC. Protein: CASTSGKTQYF.

The J gene is TRBJ1-5, the V gene TRBV6-5; tentatively, D is TRBD1 (6 bases). The CDR3 sequence is 13 residues long. Germline V gene lookup returns CDR1 MNHEY and CDR2 SVGAGI. V was shortened by 8 bases and J by 5 bases, with 13 bases between the two germline ends. CDR3 sequence: CASRGAKDQPQHF. The CDR3 region has the DNA TGTGCCAGCCGGGGGGCAAAAGATCAGCCCCAGCATTTT.

The chain is built from TRBV30 and TRBJ1-1, with unresolved D. V lost 0 bases and J lost 4, with 12 bases in between. CDR1 is GTSNPN, CDR2 SVGIG, per germline (reference sequence). The CDR3 covers 14 residues. The CDR3 nucleotides are TGTGCCTGGAGTGTACGGGTCGTTGGCACTGAAGCTTTCTTT. Encoded protein: CAWSVRVVGTEAFF.

The chain is built from TRBV11-2 and TRBJ2-7; possibly TRBD1 or TRBD2 for D (5 bases each). The V and J ends lost 5 bases and 0 bases respectively, with 14 bases between them. The germline CDR1 and CDR2 sequences are SGHAT and FQNNGV. CDR3 length: 15 residues. The CDR3 protein is CASSIGTASSYEQYF. The CDR3 nucleotides read TGTGCCAGCAGCATCGGGACGGCAAGCTCCTACGAGCAGTACTTC.